This paragraph covers one T cell receptor beta chain sequence. The data were obtained in a study of blood T cell repertoires in COVID-19. The CDR3 totals 15 residues. Germline V lookup: CDR1 MDHEN, CDR2 SYDVKM. The J segment lost 4 bases and the V segment lost 6 bases, leaving 10 bases of the junction unmatched. In the authors' methods: For nucleated cells, counts were estimated from reference gene primer amplification. Clones were read by immunoSEQ multiplex PCR, and TCRdb kept only the in-frame ones, dropping some. V, J and clone size are those of that table, while D and trimming were read from the DNA. The sample yields 150,000 to 200,000 clones, more than 70% seen once. Clinical histories supplied by participants themselves formed the basis of cohort assignment. Two negative PCRs, clearance, or symptom resolution characterized the recovered Cohort 3 donors.

V usage is TRBV28 and J usage is TRBJ1-1; 8 bases agree with TRBD1. This clonotype was obtained from a woman between 18 and 30 years old who had recovered from COVID-19. Specimen: PBMCs or T cells enriched from blood (not recorded which). As DNA, the CDR3 is TGTGCCAGCAGACCGACGACAGGGGCGGGCACTGAAGCTTTCTTT. Residues: CASRPTTGAGTEAFF.